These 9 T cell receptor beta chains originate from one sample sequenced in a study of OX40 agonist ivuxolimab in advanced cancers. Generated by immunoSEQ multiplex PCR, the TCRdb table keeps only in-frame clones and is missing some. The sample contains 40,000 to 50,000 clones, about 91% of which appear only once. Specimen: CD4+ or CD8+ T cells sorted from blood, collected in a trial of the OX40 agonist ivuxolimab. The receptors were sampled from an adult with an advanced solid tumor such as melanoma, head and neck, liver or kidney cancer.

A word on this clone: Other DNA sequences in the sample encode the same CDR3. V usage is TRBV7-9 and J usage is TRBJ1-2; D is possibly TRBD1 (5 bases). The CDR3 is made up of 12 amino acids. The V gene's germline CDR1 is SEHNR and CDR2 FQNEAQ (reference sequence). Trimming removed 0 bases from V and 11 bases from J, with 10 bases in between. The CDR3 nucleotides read TGTGCCAGCAGCTTAGCGGCCAGGGAATACACCTTC. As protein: CASSLAAREYTF.

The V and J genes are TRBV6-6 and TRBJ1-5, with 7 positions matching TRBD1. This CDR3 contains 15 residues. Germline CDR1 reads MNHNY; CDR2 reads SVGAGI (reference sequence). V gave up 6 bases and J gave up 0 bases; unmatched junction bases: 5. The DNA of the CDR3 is TGTGCCAGCAGAACCGGGACAGTTAGCAATCAGCCCCAGCATTTT. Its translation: CASRTGTVSNQPQHF.

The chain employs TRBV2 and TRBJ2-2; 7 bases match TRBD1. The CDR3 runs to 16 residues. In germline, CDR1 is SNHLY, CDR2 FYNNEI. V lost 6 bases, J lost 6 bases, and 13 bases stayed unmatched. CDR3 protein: CASSGDRALRAGELFF. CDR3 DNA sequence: TGTGCCAGCAGCGGCGACAGGGCCCTACGGGCCGGGGAGCTGTTTTTT.

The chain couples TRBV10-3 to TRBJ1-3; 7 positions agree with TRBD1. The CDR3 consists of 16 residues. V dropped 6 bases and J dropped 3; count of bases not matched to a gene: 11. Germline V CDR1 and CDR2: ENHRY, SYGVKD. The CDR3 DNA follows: TGTGCCATCAGCCCCGAAATAGACAGGGTTGGAAACACCATATATTTT. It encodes CAISPEIDRVGNTIYF.

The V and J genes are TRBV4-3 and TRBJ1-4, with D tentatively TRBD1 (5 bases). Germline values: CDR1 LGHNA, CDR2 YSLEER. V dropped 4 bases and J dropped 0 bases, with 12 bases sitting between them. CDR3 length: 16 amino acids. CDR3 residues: CASSRDGGATNEKLFF. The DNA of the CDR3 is TGCGCCAGCAGCCGAGACGGGGGTGCAACTAATGAAAAACTGTTTTTT.

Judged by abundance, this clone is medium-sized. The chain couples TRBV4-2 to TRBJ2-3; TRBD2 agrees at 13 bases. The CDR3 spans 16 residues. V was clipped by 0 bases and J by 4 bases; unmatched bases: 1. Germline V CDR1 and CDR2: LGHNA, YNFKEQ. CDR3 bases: TGTGCCAGCAGCCAAGATGGGACTAGCGGGGCAGATACGCAGTATTTT. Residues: CASSQDGTSGADTQYF.

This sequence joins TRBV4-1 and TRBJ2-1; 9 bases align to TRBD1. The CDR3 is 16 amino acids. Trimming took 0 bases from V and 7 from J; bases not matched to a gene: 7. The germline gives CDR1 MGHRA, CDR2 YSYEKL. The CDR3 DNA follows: TGCGCCAGCAGCCAAGATGGGACAGGGCTCGGAAATGAGCAGTTCTTC. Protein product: CASSQDGTGLGNEQFF.

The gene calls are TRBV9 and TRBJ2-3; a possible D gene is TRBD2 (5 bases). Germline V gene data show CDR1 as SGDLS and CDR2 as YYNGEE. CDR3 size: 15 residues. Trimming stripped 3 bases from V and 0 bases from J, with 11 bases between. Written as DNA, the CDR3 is TGTGCCAGCAGCGGTATAGCGCAAAGCACAGATACGCAGTATTTT. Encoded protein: CASSGIAQSTDTQYF.

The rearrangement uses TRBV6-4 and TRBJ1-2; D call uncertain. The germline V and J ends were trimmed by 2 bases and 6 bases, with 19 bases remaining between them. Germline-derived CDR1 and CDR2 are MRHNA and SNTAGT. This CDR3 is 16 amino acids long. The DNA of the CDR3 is TGTGCCAGCAGTGACCGGTTCATGATTAAACTGGATGGCTACACCTTC. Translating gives CASSDRFMIKLDGYTF.